These 4 T cell receptor beta chains share one sample of origin, sequenced in a study of siplizumab effects on memory and regulatory T cells (dated by TCRdb to about 2019). Libraries came from the immunoSEQ multiplex PCR assay. The clones in this table, taken by TCRdb from immuneACCESS, are in-frame only. Not every clone is retained; where verified, under half of the shortfall comes from an unresolved V gene, and the cause of the rest is unknown. In this sample the table shows about 100,000 clones, just under 95% of which occur a single time. The leading ten clones occupy around 1.4% of the sample. The sequenced sample was non-Treg CD4+ T cells sorted from blood. The label giving this sample's cell subset or site can be read as: FACS-sorted unstimulated CD4+ non-regulatory T cells. The receptors shown here come from a human donor in good health.

This clone was found a few times. The chain has TRBV6-1 and TRBJ2-7; D uncertain. Per the germline V gene, CDR1 is MNHNS and CDR2 is SASEGT. Trimming removed 8 bases at V and 3 bases at J, with 14 bases between. The CDR3 has 13 residues. The CDR3 DNA reads as TGTGCCAGCCTATTAAGGGTCCACTACGAGCAGTACTTC. Translation: CASLLRVHYEQYF.

The J gene is TRBJ2-3, the V gene TRBV7-2; D is unclear. Germline assignment: CDR1 SGHTA and CDR2 FQGNSA. This CDR3 has 17 residues. V gave up 2 bases and J gave up 2 bases, with 17 bases separating them. The CDR3 DNA sequence: TGTGCCAGCAGCTTAAAATTCTGGACGCCTCTCACAGATACGCAGTATTTT. Its protein product is CASSLKFWTPLTDTQYF. The variable domain in full, completed from reference TRBV7-2 and TRBJ2-3, reads GAGVSQSPSNKVTEKGKDVELRCDPISGHTALYWYRQSLGQGLEFLIYFQGNSAPDKSGLPSDRFSAERTGGSVSTLTIQRTQQEDSAVYLCASSLKFWTPLTDTQYFGPGTRLTVL.

V usage is TRBV30 and J usage is TRBJ2-7, with TRBD2 identical over 7 bases. The CDR3 is 15 amino acids. Trimming took 0 bases from V and 7 from J; bases not matched to a gene: 12. CDR1 is GTSNPN, CDR2 SVGIG, per germline (reference sequence). CDR3 DNA: TGTGCCTGGAGTGTTTCTAGCGGACCCGTCTATGAGCAGTACTTC. Translating gives CAWSVSSGPVYEQYF.

This rearrangement joins TRBV5-1 to TRBJ2-7, with D unresolved. V dropped 1 base and J dropped 1 base, with 9 bases sitting between them. Germline CDR1 is SGHRS and CDR2 is YFSETQ. There are 14 residues in the CDR3. Here the CDR3 DNA reads TGCGCCAGCAGCTTGACAACAGATTCCTACGAGCAGTACTTC. Translation: CASSLTTDSYEQYF.